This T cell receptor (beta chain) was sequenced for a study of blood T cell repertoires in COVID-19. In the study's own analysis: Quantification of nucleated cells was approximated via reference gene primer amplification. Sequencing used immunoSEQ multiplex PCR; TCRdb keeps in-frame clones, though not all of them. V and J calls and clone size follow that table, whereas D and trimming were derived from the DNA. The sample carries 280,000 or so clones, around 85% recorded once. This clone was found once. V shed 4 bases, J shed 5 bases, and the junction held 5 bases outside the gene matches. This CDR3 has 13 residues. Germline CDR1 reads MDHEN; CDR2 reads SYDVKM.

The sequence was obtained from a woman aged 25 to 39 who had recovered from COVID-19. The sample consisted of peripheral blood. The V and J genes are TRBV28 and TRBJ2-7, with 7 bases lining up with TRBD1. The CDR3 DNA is TGTGCCAGCAGTTGGCAGGGGGTCCACGAGCAGTACTTC. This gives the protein CASSWQGVHEQYF.